The clone carrying this T cell receptor beta chain has a handful of counts. A single record per CDR3 protein comes from TCRdb applying MiXCR to the RT-PCR reads. The sample records tens of thousands of distinct CDR3 sequences, about 48% being singletons. V was shortened by 0 bases and J by 9 bases, with 18 bases between the two germline ends. The CDR3 is made up of 17 amino acids. From germline, CDR1 is LNHNV and CDR2 YYDKDF (reference sequence). This entry comes from a study of patients and donors after allogeneic stem cell transplantation. The sequence was collected from a human donor who was either an allogeneic HSCT recipient or a stem cell or donor lymphocyte infusion donor (not recorded which). It is not recorded whose cells these are; they may come from a transplant donor. The specimen was blood, either unsorted or a sorted T cell fraction (not recorded which). This rearrangement joins TRBV15 to TRBJ1-6; D is possibly TRBD1 (5 bases). CDR3 DNA sequence: TGTGCCACCAGCAGAGATCCCGGGCAGGGTCTCAGTTCACCCCTCCACTTT. Its translation is CATSRDPGQGLSSPLHF.